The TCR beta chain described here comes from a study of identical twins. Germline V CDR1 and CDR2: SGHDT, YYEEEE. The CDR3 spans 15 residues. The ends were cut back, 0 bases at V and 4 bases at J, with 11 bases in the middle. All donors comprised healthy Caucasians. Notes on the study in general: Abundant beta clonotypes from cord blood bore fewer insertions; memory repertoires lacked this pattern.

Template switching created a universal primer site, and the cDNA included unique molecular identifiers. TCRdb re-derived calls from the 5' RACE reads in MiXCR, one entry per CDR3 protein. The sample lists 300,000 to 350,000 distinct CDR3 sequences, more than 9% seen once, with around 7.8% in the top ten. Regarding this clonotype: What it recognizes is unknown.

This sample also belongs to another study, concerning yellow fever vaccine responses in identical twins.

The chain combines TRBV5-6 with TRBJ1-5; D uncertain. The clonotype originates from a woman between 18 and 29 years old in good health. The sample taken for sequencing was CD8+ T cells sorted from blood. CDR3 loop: CASSLGGRPNQPQHF. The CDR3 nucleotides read TGTGCCAGCAGCTTGGGAGGGAGACCTAATCAGCCCCAGCATTTT.